This is a list of T cell receptor beta chains from one sample in a study of early T cells in non-severe SARS-CoV-2 infection. TCRdb passed the 5' RACE reads through MiXCR, listing each CDR3 protein once. Of tens of thousands of distinct CDR3 sequences listed, about 12% are singletons. The sample was whole blood, taken at baseline. Receptors were obtained from an adult who was a healthcare worker with PCR-confirmed SARS-CoV-2 infection or an uninfected control (not recorded which). The donor label of this sample is uncertain. Both conserved end residues are part of each CDR3. Fields, in order: D gene, V gene, J gene, clone size, CDR3 protein, CDR3 DNA. A D gene is named only where the DNA matches it firmly. Only part of the rows carry a size: once, few, many, or a class if the clone is expanded.

>TRBD2|TRBV5-4|TRBJ2-5|few
CASSLGLAGQETQYF
TGTGCCAGCAGCTTGGGTCTAGCGGGGCAAGAGACCCAGTACTTC
>NA|TRBV6-2/TRBV6-3|TRBJ1-4|many
CASSYEGRRKLFF
TGTGCCAGCAGTTACGAGGGACGAAGGAAACTGTTTTTT
>NA|TRBV7-2|TRBJ1-1|NA
CASSLIAGQGTEAFF
TGTGCCAGCAGCTTAATCGCAGGGCAGGGGACTGAAGCTTTCTTT
>NA|TRBV14|TRBJ1-6|NA
CASSQETGNSPLHF
TGTGCCAGCAGCCAAGAAACGGGAAATTCACCCCTCCACTTT
>NA|TRBV7-8|TRBJ1-4|NA
CASSSAGLWEKLFF
TGTGCCAGCAGCTCGGCAGGACTTTGGGAAAAACTGTTTTTT
>NA|TRBV2|TRBJ1-5|many
CASGGSHSNQPQHF
TGTGCCAGTGGAGGTTCGCATAGCAATCAGCCCCAGCATTTT
>NA|TRBV7-9|TRBJ1-6|NA
CASSLYDGPGSPLHF
TGTGCCAGCAGCTTATACGACGGCCCTGGGTCACCCCTCCACTTT
>NA|TRBV6-6|TRBJ1-3|few
CASSIIETGNTIYF
TGTGCCAGCAGCATCATAGAAACGGGAAACACCATATATTTT
>NA|TRBV5-1|TRBJ2-3|many
CASKGQSGTDTQYF
TGCGCCAGCAAGGGGCAGTCAGGCACAGATACGCAGTATTTT
>TRBD1|TRBV4-2|TRBJ1-6|few
CASSQETGALLYNSPLHF
TGTGCCAGCAGCCAAGAAACAGGGGCGTTACTCTATAATTCACCCCTCCACTTT
>TRBD1|TRBV5-1|TRBJ1-1|NA
CASSSRDRNTEAFF
TGCGCCAGCAGCTCACGGGACAGGAACACTGAAGCTTTCTTT
>TRBD2|TRBV5-1|TRBJ2-5|NA
CASSFLASGGPAQETQYF
TGCGCCAGCAGCTTTCTCGCTAGCGGGGGGCCCGCTCAAGAGACCCAGTACTTC
>NA|TRBV2|TRBJ2-1|many
CASSPGSEQFF
TGTGCCAGCAGTCCCGGGAGCGAGCAGTTCTTC
>NA|TRBV6-1|TRBJ1-6|NA
CASSERQVYNSPLHF
TGTGCCAGCAGTGAACGCCAGGTGTATAATTCACCCCTCCACTTT
>TRBD2|TRBV12-3/TRBV12-4|TRBJ2-3|NA
CASSLSSSGVGNTQYF
TGTGCCAGCAGTTTAAGTTCCAGCGGGGTGGGGAATACGCAGTATTTT
>TRBD2|TRBV7-2|TRBJ2-1|NA
CASSLAGLAGGNEQFF
TGTGCCAGCAGCTTAGCTGGGCTAGCGGGGGGGAATGAGCAGTTCTTC
>NA|TRBV12-3/TRBV12-4|TRBJ1-5|NA
CASSLQPNQPQHF
TGTGCCAGCAGTTTACAGCCAAATCAGCCCCAGCATTTT
>TRBD1|TRBV19|TRBJ2-1|many
CASTFGTGNGEQFF
TGTGCCAGTACGTTCGGGACAGGGAATGGTGAGCAGTTCTTC
>NA|TRBV2|TRBJ1-5|NA
CASRPGPRNQPQHF
TGTGCCAGCAGGCCGGGCCCTCGGAATCAGCCCCAGCATTTT
>NA|TRBV4-1|TRBJ2-3|many
CASSQVGGPDTQYF
TGCGCCAGCAGCCAAGTCGGGGGGCCAGATACGCAGTATTTT
>TRBD1|TRBV6-5|TRBJ2-5|few
CATAGTGAVTSQETQYF
TGTGCCACCGCCGGGACAGGGGCGGTTACCTCCCAGGAGACCCAGTACTTC
>TRBD1|TRBV7-9|TRBJ1-5|NA
CASSSWAGTGISNQPQHF
TGTGCCAGCAGCTCTTGGGCCGGGACAGGGATTAGCAATCAGCCCCAGCATTTT
>NA|TRBV7-3|TRBJ2-2|few
CASSGSSGTGELFF
TGTGCCAGCTCAGGGAGCTCGGGGACCGGGGAGCTGTTTTTT
>TRBD2|TRBV20-1|TRBJ2-3|few
CSARGGTDTQYF
TGCAGTGCCCGGGGGGGCACAGATACGCAGTATTTT
>NA|TRBV5-1|TRBJ2-3|NA
CASSLNGFQTDTQYF
TGCGCCAGCAGCTTGAACGGGTTCCAGACAGATACGCAGTATTTT
>NA|TRBV28|TRBJ1-5|many
CASSPYTGYQPQHF
TGTGCCAGCAGTCCCTACACAGGGTATCAGCCCCAGCATTTT
>TRBD2|TRBV5-1|TRBJ2-3|few
CASNMRGGRVTDTQYF
TGCGCCAGCAATATGCGGGGGGGCCGAGTGACAGATACGCAGTATTTT
>NA|TRBV13|TRBJ2-6|many
CASSQGRQFANVLTF
TGTGCCAGCAGCCAGGGACGGCAGTTTGCCAACGTCCTGACTTTC
>NA|TRBV24-1|TRBJ2-3|medium-sized
CATSDLGDTQYF
TGTGCCACCAGTGATTTGGGGGATACGCAGTATTTT
>NA|TRBV12-3/TRBV12-4|TRBJ2-1|few
CASSRTRDNHEQFF
TGTGCCAGCAGTCGGACCCGGGACAATCATGAGCAGTTCTTC
>TRBD1|TRBV12-3/TRBV12-4|TRBJ2-1|NA
CASSYPHGTGRGNEQFF
TGTGCCAGCAGTTACCCCCACGGGACAGGGAGGGGCAATGAGCAGTTCTTC
>NA|TRBV6-1|TRBJ1-5|many
CASRDYTGNQPQHF
TGTGCCAGCAGAGATTATACAGGCAATCAGCCCCAGCATTTT
>NA|TRBV9|TRBJ2-2|NA
CASSVGTPSTGELFF
TGTGCCAGCAGCGTTGGTACACCTAGCACCGGGGAGCTGTTTTTT
>NA|TRBV12-3/TRBV12-4|TRBJ1-1|few
CASSFYSRAGRTEAFF
TGTGCCAGCAGTTTTTATTCACGCGCGGGGAGGACTGAAGCTTTCTTT
>NA|TRBV20-1|TRBJ1-1|NA
CSASSDTEAFF
TGCAGTGCTAGTTCGGACACTGAAGCTTTCTTT
>TRBD2|TRBV5-1|TRBJ2-5|NA
CASSEKTSSGEETQYF
TGCGCCAGCAGCGAAAAGACCAGTAGCGGGGAAGAGACCCAGTACTTC
>NA|TRBV4-2|TRBJ2-4|NA
CASSQEVDSKNIQYF
TGTGCCAGCAGCCAAGAGGTGGACAGTAAAAACATTCAGTACTTC
>NA|TRBV2|TRBJ2-6|few
CASSEAPGANVLTF
TGTGCCAGCAGTGAGGCGCCCGGGGCCAACGTCCTGACTTTC
>NA|TRBV4-1|TRBJ1-1|NA
CASSQVSWGGTEAFF
TGCGCCAGCAGCCAAGTATCGTGGGGGGGCACTGAAGCTTTCTTT
>NA|TRBV12-3/TRBV12-4|TRBJ2-1|few
CASSLLRGAGEQFF
TGTGCCAGCAGTTTACTTAGAGGCGCCGGTGAGCAGTTCTTC
>NA|TRBV12-5|TRBJ1-4|many
CASGQTDEKLFF
TGTGCTAGCGGACAGACAGATGAAAAACTGTTTTTT
>NA|TRBV10-1|TRBJ2-3|many
CASSDTGGRPDTQYF
TGCGCCAGCAGTGATACGGGGGGCCGACCTGATACGCAGTATTTT
>NA|TRBV11-2|TRBJ2-1|NA
CASSLEGSGSSYNEQFF
TGTGCCAGCAGCTTAGAGGGGAGCGGAAGCTCCTACAATGAGCAGTTCTTC
>TRBD1|TRBV12-3/TRBV12-4|TRBJ2-4|few
CASSPSAGGVKNIQYF
TGTGCCAGCAGTCCCTCGGCAGGGGGAGTCAAAAACATTCAGTACTTC
>NA|TRBV7-6|TRBJ1-3|many
CASSPQESGNTIYF
TGTGCCAGCAGCCCACAGGAGTCTGGAAACACCATATATTTT
>TRBD2|TRBV12-3/TRBV12-4|TRBJ2-7|many
CASSPGLVRGYEQYF
TGTGCCAGCAGTCCAGGACTAGTGCGTGGTTACGAGCAGTACTTC
>NA|TRBV29-1|TRBJ2-3|NA
CSVGRGSTLSTDTQYF
TGCAGCGTCGGGAGAGGGTCGACGCTCAGCACAGATACGCAGTATTTT
>NA|TRBV4-1|TRBJ2-5|NA
CASSQGPKETQYF
TGCGCCAGCAGCCAAGGTCCTAAAGAGACCCAGTACTTC
>NA|TRBV24-1|TRBJ2-1|few
CATSDFGGGAYNEQFF
TGTGCCACCAGTGATTTTGGGGGGGGCGCGTACAATGAGCAGTTCTTC
>NA|TRBV5-1|TRBJ1-2|NA
CASSYDRNYGYTF
TGCGCCAGCAGTTACGACAGAAACTATGGCTACACCTTC
>NA|TRBV6-6|TRBJ1-1|NA
CASSYTGGAGNTEAFF
TGTGCCAGCAGTTACACGGGGGGCGCAGGGAACACTGAAGCTTTCTTT
>NA|TRBV3-1|TRBJ2-3|few
CASTGSRATGTQYF
TGTGCCAGCACAGGTAGCCGGGCCACCGGGACGCAGTATTTT
>TRBD2|TRBV20-1|TRBJ2-1|NA
CSASFLAGLRDEQFF
TGCAGTGCTAGTTTCCTAGCGGGGTTACGGGATGAGCAGTTCTTC
>TRBD1|TRBV7-9|TRBJ2-5|few
CASSLRGWRETQYF
TGTGCCAGCAGCCTCAGGGGGTGGAGAGAGACCCAGTACTTC
>TRBD1|TRBV19|TRBJ1-6|few
CASMPGQGAESPLHF
TGTGCCAGTATGCCGGGACAGGGGGCGGAATCACCCCTCCACTTT
>NA|TRBV5-5|TRBJ2-1|few
CASSRGPETGNEQFF
TGTGCCAGCAGCCGCGGACCCGAAACCGGCAATGAGCAGTTCTTC
>TRBD1|TRBV18|TRBJ2-3|few
CASSPGTADTQYF
TGTGCCAGCTCACCAGGGACAGCCGATACGCAGTATTTT
>NA|TRBV12-3/TRBV12-4|TRBJ1-1|few
CASSLRSSNTEAFF
TGTGCCAGCAGTTTGCGGAGCTCGAACACTGAAGCTTTCTTT
>NA|TRBV6-1|TRBJ1-1|many
CASTEWKGRWNTEAFF
TGTGCCAGCACCGAGTGGAAGGGGCGATGGAACACTGAAGCTTTCTTT